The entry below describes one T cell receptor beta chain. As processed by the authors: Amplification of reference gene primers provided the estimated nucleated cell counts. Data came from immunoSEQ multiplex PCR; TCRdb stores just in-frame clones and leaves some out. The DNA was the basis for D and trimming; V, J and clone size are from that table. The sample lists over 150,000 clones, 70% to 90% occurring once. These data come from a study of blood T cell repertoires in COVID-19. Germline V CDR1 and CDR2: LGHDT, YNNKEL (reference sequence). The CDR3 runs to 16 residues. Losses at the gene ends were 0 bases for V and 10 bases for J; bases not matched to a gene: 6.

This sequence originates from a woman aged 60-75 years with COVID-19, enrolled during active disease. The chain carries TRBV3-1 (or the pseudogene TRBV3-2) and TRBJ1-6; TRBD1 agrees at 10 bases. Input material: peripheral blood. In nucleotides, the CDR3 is TGTGCCAGCAGCCAAGATCTGACAGGGGGCTGGTCACCCCTCCACTTT. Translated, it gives CASSQDLTGGWSPLHF.